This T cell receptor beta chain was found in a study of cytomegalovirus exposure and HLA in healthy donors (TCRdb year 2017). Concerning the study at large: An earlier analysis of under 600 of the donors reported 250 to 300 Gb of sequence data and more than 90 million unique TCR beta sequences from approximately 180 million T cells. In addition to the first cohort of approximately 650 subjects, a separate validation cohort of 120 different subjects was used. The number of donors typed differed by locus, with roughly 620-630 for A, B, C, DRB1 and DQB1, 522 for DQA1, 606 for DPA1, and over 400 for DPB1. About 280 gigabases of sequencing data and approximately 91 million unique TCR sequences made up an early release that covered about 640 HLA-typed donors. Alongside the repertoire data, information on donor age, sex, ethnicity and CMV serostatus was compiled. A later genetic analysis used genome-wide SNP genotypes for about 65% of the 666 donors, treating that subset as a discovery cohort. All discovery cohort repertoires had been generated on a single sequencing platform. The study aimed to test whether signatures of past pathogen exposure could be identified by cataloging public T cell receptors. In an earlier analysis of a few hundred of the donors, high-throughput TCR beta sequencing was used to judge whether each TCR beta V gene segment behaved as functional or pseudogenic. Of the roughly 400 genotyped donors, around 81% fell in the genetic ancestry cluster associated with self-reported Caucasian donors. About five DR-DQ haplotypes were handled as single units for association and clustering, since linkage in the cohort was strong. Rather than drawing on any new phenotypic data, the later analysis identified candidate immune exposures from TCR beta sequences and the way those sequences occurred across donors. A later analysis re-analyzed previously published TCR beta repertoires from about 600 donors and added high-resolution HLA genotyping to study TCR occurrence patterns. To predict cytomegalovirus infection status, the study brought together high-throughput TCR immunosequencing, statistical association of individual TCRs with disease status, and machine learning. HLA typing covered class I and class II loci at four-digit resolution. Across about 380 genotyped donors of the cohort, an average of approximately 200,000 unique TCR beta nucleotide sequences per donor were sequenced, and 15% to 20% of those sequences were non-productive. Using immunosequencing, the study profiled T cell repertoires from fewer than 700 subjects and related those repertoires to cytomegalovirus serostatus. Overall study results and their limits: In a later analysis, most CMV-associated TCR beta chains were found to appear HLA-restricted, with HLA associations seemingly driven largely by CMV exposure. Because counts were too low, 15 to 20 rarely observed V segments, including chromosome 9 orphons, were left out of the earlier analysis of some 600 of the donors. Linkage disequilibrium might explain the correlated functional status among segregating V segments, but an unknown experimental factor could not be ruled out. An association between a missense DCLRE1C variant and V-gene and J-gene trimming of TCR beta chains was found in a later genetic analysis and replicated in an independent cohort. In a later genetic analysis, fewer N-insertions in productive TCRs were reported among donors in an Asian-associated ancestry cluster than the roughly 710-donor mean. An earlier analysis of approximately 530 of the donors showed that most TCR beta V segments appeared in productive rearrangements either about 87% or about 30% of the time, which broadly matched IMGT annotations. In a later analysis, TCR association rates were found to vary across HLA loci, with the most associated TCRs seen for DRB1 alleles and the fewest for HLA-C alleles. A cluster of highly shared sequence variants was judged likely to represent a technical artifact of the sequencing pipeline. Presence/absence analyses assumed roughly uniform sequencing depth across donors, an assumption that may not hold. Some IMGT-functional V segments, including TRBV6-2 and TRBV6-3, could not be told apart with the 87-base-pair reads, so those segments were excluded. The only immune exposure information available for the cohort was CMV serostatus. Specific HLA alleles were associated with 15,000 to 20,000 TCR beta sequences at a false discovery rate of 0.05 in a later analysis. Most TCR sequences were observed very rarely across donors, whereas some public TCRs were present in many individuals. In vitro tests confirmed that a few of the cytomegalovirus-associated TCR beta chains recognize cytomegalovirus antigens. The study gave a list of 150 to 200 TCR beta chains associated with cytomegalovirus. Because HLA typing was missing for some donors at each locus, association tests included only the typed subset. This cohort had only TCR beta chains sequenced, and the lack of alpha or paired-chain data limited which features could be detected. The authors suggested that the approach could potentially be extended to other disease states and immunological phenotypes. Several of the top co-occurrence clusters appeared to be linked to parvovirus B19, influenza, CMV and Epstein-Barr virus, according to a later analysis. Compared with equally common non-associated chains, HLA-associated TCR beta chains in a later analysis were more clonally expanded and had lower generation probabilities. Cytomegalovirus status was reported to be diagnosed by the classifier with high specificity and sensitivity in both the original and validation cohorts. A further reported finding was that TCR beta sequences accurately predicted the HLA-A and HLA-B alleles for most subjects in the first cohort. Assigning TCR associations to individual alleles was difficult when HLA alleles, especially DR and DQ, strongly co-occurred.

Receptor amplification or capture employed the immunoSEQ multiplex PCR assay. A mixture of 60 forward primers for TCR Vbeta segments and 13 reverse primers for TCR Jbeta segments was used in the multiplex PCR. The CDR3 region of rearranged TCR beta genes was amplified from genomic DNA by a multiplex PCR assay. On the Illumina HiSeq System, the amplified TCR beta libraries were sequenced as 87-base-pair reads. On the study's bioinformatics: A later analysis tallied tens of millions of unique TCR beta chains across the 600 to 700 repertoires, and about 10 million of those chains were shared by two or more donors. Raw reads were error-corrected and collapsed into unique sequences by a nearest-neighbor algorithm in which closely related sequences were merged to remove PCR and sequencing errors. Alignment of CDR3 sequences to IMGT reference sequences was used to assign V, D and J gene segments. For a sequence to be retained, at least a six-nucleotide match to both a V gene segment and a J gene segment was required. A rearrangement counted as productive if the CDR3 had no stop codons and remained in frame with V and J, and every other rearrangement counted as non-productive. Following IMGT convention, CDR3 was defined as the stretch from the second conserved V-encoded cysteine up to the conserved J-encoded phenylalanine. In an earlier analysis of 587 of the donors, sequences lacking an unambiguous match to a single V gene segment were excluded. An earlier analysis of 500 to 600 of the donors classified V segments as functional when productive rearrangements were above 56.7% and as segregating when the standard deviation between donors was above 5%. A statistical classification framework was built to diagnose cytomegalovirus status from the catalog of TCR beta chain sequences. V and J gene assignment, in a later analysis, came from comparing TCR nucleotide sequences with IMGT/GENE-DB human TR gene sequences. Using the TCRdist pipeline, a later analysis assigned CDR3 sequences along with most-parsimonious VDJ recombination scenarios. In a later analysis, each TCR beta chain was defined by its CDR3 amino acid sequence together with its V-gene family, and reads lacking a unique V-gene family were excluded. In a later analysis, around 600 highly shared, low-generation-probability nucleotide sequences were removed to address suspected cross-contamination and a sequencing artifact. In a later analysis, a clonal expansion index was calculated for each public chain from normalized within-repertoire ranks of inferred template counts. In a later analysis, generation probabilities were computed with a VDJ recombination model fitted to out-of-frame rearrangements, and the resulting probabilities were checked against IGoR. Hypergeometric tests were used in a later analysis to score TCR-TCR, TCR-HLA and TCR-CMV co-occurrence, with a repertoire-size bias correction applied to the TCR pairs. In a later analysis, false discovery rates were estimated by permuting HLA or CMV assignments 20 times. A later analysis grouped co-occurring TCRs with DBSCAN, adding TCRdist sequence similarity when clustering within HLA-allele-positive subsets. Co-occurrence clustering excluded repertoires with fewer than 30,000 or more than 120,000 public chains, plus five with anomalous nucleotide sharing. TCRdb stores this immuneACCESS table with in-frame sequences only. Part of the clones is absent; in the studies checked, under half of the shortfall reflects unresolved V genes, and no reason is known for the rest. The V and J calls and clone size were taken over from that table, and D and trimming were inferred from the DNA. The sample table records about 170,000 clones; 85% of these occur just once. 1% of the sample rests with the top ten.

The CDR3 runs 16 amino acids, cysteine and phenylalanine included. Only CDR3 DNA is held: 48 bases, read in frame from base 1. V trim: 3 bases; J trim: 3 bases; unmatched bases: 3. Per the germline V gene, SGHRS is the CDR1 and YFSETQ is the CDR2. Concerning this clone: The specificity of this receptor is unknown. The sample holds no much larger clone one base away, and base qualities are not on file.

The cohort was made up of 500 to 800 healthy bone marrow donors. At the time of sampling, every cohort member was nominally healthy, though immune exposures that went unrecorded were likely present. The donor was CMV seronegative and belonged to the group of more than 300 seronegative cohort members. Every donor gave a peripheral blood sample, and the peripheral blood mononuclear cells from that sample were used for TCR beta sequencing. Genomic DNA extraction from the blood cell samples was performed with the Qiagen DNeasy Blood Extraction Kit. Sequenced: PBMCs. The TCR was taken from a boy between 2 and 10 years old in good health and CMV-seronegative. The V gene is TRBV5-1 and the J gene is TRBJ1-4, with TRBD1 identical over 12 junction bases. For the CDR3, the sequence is CASSWGQGAPNEKLFF. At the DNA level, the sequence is TGCGCCAGCAGCTGGGGACAGGGGGCTCCTAATGAAAAACTGTTTTTT.